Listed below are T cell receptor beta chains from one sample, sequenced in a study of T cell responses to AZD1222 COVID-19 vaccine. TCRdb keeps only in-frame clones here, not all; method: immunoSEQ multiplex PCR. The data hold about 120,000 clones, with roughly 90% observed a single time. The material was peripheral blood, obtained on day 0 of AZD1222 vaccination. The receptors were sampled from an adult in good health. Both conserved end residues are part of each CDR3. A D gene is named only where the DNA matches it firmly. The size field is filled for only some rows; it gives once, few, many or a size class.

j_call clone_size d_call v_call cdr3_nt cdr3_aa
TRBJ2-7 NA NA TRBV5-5 TGTGCCAGCAGCAGACAGCTGGGGAGGGAGCAGTACTTC CASSRQLGREQYF
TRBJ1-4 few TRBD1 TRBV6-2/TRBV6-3 TGTGCCAGCAGTCCGGGACAGACAACTAATGAAAAACTGTTTTTT CASSPGQTTNEKLFF
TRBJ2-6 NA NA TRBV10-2 TGCGCCAGCAGTGAGCGCCCGGGTCAGGGGTTTTCGGGGGCCAACGTCCTGACTTTC CASSERPGQGFSGANVLTF
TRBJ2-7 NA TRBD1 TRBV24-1 TGTGCCACCAGTGATGCCGGGACAGAAAGCTACGAGCAGTACTTC CATSDAGTESYEQYF
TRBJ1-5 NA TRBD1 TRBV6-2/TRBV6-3 TGTGCCAGCAGCCTTCGCCGCGACAGGGGGTCGTATAGCAATCAGCCCCAGCATTTT CASSLRRDRGSYSNQPQHF
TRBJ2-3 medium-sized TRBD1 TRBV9 TGTGCCAGCAGCGCCGAGGGGGCAGTCACAGATACGCAGTATTTT CASSAEGAVTDTQYF
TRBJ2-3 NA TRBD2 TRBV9 TGTGCCAGCAGCGTACTGCGCGGGGGGGACACAGATACGCAGTATTTT CASSVLRGGDTDTQYF
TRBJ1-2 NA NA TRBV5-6 TGTGCCAGCAGCTTGGGTATTCGAAACTATGGCTACACCTTC CASSLGIRNYGYTF
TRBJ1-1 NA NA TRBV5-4 TGTGCCAGCAGCTTGGGGTTGGGCACTGAAGCTTTCTTT CASSLGLGTEAFF
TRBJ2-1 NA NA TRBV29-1 TGCAGCGTATCAACCATAAAGGGGGCCTACAATGAGCAGTTCTTC CSVSTIKGAYNEQFF
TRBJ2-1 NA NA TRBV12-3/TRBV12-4 TGTGCCAGCAGTTTAGGACGGAACGGTGAGCAGTTCTTC CASSLGRNGEQFF